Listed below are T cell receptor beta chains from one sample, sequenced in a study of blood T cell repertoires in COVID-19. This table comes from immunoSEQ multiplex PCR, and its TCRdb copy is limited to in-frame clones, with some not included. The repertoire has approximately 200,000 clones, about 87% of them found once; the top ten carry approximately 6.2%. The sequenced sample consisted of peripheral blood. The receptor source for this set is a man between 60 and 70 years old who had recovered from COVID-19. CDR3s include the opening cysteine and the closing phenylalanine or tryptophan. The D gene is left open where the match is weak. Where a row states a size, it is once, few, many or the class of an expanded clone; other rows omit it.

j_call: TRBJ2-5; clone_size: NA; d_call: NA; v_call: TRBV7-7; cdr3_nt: TGTGCCAGCAGCTTTGTAGGGGGTCAAGAGACCCAGTACTTC; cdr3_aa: CASSFVGGQETQYF
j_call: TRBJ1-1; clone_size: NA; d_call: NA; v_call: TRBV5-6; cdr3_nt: TGTGCCAGCAGCCCTTGGAACACTGAAGCTTTCTTT; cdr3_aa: CASSPWNTEAFF
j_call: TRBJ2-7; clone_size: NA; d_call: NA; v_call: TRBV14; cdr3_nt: TGTGCCAGCAGCCAAGAGTCGGGCGAGCAGTACTTC; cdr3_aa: CASSQESGEQYF
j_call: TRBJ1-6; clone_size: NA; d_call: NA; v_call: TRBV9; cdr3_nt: TGTGCCAGCAGCGTAAAGACTGACGATTCACCCCTCCACTTT; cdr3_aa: CASSVKTDDSPLHF
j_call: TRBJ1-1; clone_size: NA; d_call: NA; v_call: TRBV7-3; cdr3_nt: TGTGCCAGCAGCCCCCCGTCCAACACTGAAGCTTTCTTT; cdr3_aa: CASSPPSNTEAFF
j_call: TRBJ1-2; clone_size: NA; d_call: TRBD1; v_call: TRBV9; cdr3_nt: TGTGCCAGCACCTCCGACAGGGTCTCGGGCTACACCTTC; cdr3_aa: CASTSDRVSGYTF
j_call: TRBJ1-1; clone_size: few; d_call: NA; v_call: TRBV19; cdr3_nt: TGTGCCAGTAGTATGAGAGGACGAGGGACTGAAGCTTTCTTT; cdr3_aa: CASSMRGRGTEAFF
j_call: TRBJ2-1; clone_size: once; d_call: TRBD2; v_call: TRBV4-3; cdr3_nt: TGCGCCAGCAGCCAAGGGGGGGGGAAGCAGTTCTTC; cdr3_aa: CASSQGGGKQFF
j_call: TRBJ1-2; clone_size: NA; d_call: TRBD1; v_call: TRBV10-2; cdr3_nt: TGCGCCAGCAGGGGGGACAGAATCCACTATGGCTACACCTTC; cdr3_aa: CASRGDRIHYGYTF
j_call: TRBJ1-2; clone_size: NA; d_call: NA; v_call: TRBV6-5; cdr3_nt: TGTGCCAGCAAAGAGGGACTGAACTATGGCTACACCTTC; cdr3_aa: CASKEGLNYGYTF
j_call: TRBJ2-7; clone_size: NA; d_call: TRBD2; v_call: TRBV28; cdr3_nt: TGTGCCAGCAGTCCTAGCGGGACAGCCCACTACGAGCAGTACTTC; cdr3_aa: CASSPSGTAHYEQYF
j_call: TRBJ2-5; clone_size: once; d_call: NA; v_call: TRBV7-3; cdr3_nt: TGTGCCAGCAGCTTGAACGGGGGGCTTCAAGAGACCCAGTACTTC; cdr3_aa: CASSLNGGLQETQYF
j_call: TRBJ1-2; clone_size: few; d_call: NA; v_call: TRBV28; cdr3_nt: TGTGCCAGCAGTTTCGGGTCGGGTGGCTACACCTTC; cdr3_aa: CASSFGSGGYTF
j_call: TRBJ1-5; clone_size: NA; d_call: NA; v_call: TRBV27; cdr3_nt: TGTGCCAGCACCCCCTTGGGGGGTGGCAATCAGCCCCAGCATTTT; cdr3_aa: CASTPLGGGNQPQHF
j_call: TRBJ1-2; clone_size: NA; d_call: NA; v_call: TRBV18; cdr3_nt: TGTGCCAGCTCCGACAATAACAGGGAGCCTGGCTACACCTTC; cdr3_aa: CASSDNNREPGYTF
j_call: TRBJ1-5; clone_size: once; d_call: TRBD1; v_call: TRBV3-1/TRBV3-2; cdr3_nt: TGTGCCAGCAGCCAAGAAGGCCAGGGGGACAGAGATCAGCCCCAGCATTTT; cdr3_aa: CASSQEGQGDRDQPQHF
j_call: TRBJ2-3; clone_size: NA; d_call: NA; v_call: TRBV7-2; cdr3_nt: TGTGCCAGCAGCCTCCGGCAGGTTCAAGATACGCAGTATTTT; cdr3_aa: CASSLRQVQDTQYF
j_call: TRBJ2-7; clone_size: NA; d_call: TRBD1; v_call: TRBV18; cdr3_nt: TGTGCCAGCTCCAGGGACAGCTCCTACGAGCAGTACTTC; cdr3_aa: CASSRDSSYEQYF
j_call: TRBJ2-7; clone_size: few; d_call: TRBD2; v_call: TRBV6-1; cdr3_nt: TGTGCCAGCAGTGAAGGGGGACTACTGTACGAGCAGTACTTC; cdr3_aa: CASSEGGLLYEQYF
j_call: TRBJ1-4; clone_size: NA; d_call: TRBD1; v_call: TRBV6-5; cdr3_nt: TGTGCCAGCAGTCGGAGACAGGGTGAGATAGGAAAACTGTTTTTT; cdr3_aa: CASSRRQGEIGKLFF
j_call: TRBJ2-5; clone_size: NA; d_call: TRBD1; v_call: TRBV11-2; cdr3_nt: TGTGCCAGCAGCCCTCGAGGGGACAGGGGTAGGGAGACCCAGTACTTC; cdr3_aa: CASSPRGDRGRETQYF
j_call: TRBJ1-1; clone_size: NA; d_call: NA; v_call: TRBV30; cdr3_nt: TGTGCCTGGAATAGGCAGCGGGAGACGTTAGCTTTCTTT; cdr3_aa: CAWNRQRETLAFF
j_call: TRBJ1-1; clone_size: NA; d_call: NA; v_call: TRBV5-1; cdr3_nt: TGCGCCAGCAGTGAGTCAGGGAAGGAGAACACTGAAGCTTTCTTT; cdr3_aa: CASSESGKENTEAFF
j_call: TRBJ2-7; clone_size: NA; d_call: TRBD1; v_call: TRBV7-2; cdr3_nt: TGTGCCAGCGGGCGGGGACAGGGATGGAACGAGCAGTACTTC; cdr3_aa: CASGRGQGWNEQYF
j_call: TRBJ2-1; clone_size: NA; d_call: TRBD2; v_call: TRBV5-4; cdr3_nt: TGTGCCAGCAGCTTGGGAGGGACTACGTCCCTCAATGAGCAGTTCTTC; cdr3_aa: CASSLGGTTSLNEQFF
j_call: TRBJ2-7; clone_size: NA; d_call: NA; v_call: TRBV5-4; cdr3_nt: TGTGCCAGCAGCCCGATCACAGGGAGGGACGAGCAGTACTTC; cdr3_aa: CASSPITGRDEQYF
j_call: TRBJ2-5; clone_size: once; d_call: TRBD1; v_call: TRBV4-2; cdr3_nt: TGTGCCAGCAGCCGCGGGGACAGGAGTGGGCAAGAGACCCAGTACTTC; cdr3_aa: CASSRGDRSGQETQYF
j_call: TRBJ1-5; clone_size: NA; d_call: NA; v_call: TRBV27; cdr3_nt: TGTGCCAGCAGGGGCGCGGCGCAAGGAGGTTACCAGCCCCAGCATTTT; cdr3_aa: CASRGAAQGGYQPQHF
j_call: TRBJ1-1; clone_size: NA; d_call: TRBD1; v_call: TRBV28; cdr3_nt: TGTGCCAGCAGCTTCACAGGGGGAAGGGCTGAAGCTTTCTTT; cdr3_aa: CASSFTGGRAEAFF
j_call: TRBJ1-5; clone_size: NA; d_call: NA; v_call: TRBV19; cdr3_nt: TGTGCCAGTAGTATAGACAGGACTCCCAATCAGCCCCAGCATTTT; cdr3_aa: CASSIDRTPNQPQHF
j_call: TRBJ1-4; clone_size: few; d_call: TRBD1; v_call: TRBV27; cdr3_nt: TGTGCCAGCAGTCCCAGGGGGCGCGGTTTGGGACTGTTTTTT; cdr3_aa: CASSPRGRGLGLFF
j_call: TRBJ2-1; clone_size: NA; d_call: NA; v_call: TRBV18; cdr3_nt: TGTGCCAGCTCACCACTGGCTTACCGTTACAATGAGCAGTTCTTC; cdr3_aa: CASSPLAYRYNEQFF
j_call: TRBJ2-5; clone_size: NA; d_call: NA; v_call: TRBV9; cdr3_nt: TGTGCCAGCAGCGTAGGGGCGGGCCAAGAGACCCAGTACTTC; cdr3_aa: CASSVGAGQETQYF
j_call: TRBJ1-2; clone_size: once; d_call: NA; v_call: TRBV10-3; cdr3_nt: TGTGCCATCAGTGAAGGGGCTAACTATGGCTACACCTTC; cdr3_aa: CAISEGANYGYTF
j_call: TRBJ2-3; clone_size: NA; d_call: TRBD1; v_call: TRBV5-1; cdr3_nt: TGCGCCACCAAGACAGGGCCGAGCACAGATACGCAGTATTTT; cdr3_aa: CATKTGPSTDTQYF
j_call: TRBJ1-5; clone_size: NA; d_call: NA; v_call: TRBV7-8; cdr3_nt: TGTGCCAGCAGCTTACAGGCTGGATCCAATCAGCCCCAGCATTTT; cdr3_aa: CASSLQAGSNQPQHF
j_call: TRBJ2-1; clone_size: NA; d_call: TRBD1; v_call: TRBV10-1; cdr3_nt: TGCGCCAGCAGTCCAGGGGGACAGGGGAACAATGAGCAGTTCTTC; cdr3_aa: CASSPGGQGNNEQFF
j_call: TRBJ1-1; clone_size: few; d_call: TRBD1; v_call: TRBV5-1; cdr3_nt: TGCGCCAGCAGGGGACAGACCATGAACACTGAAGCTTTCTTT; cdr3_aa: CASRGQTMNTEAFF
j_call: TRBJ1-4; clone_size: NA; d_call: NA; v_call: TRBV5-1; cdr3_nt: TGCGCCAGCAGGGACGGGGGGGCGAGTAATGAAAAACTGTTTTTT; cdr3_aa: CASRDGGASNEKLFF
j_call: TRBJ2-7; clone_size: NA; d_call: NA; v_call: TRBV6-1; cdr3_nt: TGTGCCAGCAGTGACCGACAGCCCCCCTACGAGCAGTACTTC; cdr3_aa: CASSDRQPPYEQYF
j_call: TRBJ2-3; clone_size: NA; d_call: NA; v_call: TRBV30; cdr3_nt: TGTGCCTGGAGTGACTCAACGGGGGCAGATACGCAGTATTTT; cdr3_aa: CAWSDSTGADTQYF
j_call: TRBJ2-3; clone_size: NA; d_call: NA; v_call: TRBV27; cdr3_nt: TGTGCCAGCAGTTTGGGCAGAAAGGATACGCAGTATTTT; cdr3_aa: CASSLGRKDTQYF
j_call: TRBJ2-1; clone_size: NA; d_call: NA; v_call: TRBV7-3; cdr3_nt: TGTGCCAGCAGCTCAGGGCCCTGGGATAGCCTACACAATGAGCAGTTCTTC; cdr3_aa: CASSSGPWDSLHNEQFF
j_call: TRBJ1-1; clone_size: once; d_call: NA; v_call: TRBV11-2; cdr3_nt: TGTGCCAGCAGCTTCACTAACACTGAAGCTTTCTTT; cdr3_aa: CASSFTNTEAFF
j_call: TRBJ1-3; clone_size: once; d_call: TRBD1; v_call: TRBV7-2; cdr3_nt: TGTGCCAGCAGCTTAGCCGTCGGGACAGGGTCGAACACCATATATTTT; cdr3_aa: CASSLAVGTGSNTIYF
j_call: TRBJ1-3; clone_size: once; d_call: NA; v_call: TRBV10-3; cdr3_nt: TGTGCCATCTCCCCACAGAAGAGCTCTGGAAACACCATATATTTT; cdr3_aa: CAISPQKSSGNTIYF
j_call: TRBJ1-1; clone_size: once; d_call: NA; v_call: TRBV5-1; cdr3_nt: TGCGCCAGCACGCGGGACACTGAAGCTTTCTTT; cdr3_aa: CASTRDTEAFF
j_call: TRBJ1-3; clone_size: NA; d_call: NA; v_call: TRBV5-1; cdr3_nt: TGCGCCAGCAGCTTACAGGCCCTCTCTGGAAACACCATATATTTT; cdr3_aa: CASSLQALSGNTIYF
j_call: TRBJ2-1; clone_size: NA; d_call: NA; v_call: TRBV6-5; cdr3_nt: TGTGCCAGCAGTTCAGGGGTAGGGTACAATGAGCAGTTCTTC; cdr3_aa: CASSSGVGYNEQFF
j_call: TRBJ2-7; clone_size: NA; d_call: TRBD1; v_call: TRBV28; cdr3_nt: TGTGCCAGCACCCAACGGACAGGGAACCACGAGCAGTACTTC; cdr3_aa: CASTQRTGNHEQYF